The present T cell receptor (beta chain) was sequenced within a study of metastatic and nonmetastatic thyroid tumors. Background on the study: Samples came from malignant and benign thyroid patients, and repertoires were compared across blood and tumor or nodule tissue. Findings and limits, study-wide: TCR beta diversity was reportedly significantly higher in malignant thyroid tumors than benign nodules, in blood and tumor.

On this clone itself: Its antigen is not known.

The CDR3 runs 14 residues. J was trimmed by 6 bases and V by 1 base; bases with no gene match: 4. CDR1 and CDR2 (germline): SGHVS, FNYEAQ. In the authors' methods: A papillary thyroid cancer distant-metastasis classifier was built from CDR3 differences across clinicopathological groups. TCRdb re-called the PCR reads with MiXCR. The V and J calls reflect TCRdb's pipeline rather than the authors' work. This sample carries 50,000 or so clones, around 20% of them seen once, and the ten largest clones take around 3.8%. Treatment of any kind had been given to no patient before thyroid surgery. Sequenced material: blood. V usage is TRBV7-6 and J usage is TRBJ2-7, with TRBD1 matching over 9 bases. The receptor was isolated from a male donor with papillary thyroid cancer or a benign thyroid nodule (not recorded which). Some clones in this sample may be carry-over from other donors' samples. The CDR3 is CASSLGTGVPEQYF. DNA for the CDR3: TGTGCCAGCAGCTTAGGGACAGGGGTTCCCGAGCAGTACTTC.